This T cell receptor (beta chain) appears in the sequencing data of a study of blood T cell repertoires in COVID-19. About the study: The study drew acute and convalescent COVID-19 samples from the United States, Italy and Spain. The analysed material was cDNA or gDNA that came from T cells, B-cell-depleted T cells, or PBMCs.

Original processing notes: Estimates of nucleated cell counts were drawn from the amplification of reference gene primers. Generated by immunoSEQ multiplex PCR, the TCRdb table keeps only in-frame clones and is missing some. From that table come the V and J calls and clone size; the DNA was used to work out D and trimming. Counted here are 170,000 or so clones, over 80% occurring once; the ten biggest clones make up roughly 2.9%. Germline values: CDR1 KGHSH, CDR2 LQKENI. V lost 1 base and J lost 6, with 11 bases in between. This CDR3 is 14 amino acids long. This sequence joins TRBV18 and TRBJ2-3; possibly TRBD2 for D (5 bases). The specimen was peripheral blood. The sequence was obtained from a woman aged 55 to 70 with acute or convalescent COVID-19. In DNA, the CDR3 is TGTGCCAGCTCACCACTAGCGTCGGGGGATACGCAGTATTTT. It yields the protein CASSPLASGDTQYF.